Below are 13 T cell receptor beta chains sequenced from a single sample in a study of monozygotic twins with inflammatory bowel disease (dated by TCRdb to the late 2010s). Libraries came from 5' RACE. TCRdb records Illumina HiSeq 2500 as the sequencer. Reads reprocessed by TCRdb are summarized as one entry per CDR3 protein sequence, and DNA is absent. The sample has approximately 400,000 distinct CDR3 sequences on record. The top ten hold around 2.4% of the sample. The sample consisted of blood. Receptors originate from a human donor with ulcerative colitis or Crohn's disease, or a healthy co-twin of an affected twin (not recorded which).

V and J are TRBV15 and TRBJ2-5; TCRdb selects TRBD1, and the lack of DNA leaves this call unchecked. The CDR3 has 16 residues. Germline CDR1 is LNHNV and CDR2 is YYDKDF (reference sequence). The CDR3 protein is CATSPWGGQGRETQYF.

The V and J genes are TRBV3-1 and TRBJ1-1. Germline CDR1 reads LGHDT; CDR2 reads YNNKEL (reference sequence). This CDR3 has 13 residues. This CDR3 reads CASSQVRKSEAFF.

The chain recombines TRBV12-3 or TRBV12-4 with TRBJ2-1; the D call from TCRdb, TRBD2, cannot be confirmed without DNA. The CDR3 length is 16 residues. The CDR3 is CASSLGLAEMGNEQFF.

The chain is built from TRBV5-5 and TRBJ2-1; TCRdb calls TRBD2, which cannot be checked without DNA. The CDR3 is made up of 15 amino acids. CDR1 is SGHKS and CDR2 is YYEKEE in the germline V gene (reference sequence). The CDR3 loop is CASSRGGTTYNEQFF.

V is TRBV12-3 or TRBV12-4 and J is TRBJ1-1. The CDR3 has 15 residues. The CDR3 sequence: CASSLMGTGDTEAFF.

The V call is TRBV6-2 or TRBV6-3, the J call TRBJ1-5; TCRdb's D call, TRBD1, is unchecked because there is no DNA. The CDR3 contains 13 residues. Germline V gene lookup returns CDR1 MNHEY and CDR2 SVGEGT. CDR3 sequence reads: CASQTGGNQPQHF.

The gene calls are TRBV10-3 and TRBJ2-1; TCRdb returns TRBD1, unconfirmable since there is no DNA. Germline values: CDR1 ENHRY, CDR2 SYGVKD. This CDR3 spans 15 amino acids. CDR3 sequence: CAISEARDSLNEQFF.

The rearrangement links TRBV12-2 to TRBJ2-3. TRBV12-2 is a pseudogene segment. CDR3 size: 15 residues. CDR3 sequence: CASRFSGDYTDTQYF.

The rearrangement joins TRBV5-1 to TRBJ1-4; TCRdb indicates TRBD1, and absent DNA this call remains unverified. CDR3 length: 16 residues. Germline V gives CDR1 SGHRS, CDR2 YFSETQ. The CDR3 spells CASRFGQGTTNEKLFF.

The rearrangement joins TRBV7-2 to TRBJ1-2. Germline V lookup: CDR1 SGHTA, CDR2 FQGNSA. This CDR3 region has 13 residues. The chain's CDR3 is CASSYVGFRGYTF.

V and J are TRBV7-8 and TRBJ2-5; TCRdb lists TRBD2, though no DNA is available to test this call. The CDR3 spans 16 residues. Looked up from germline, CDR1 is SGHVS and CDR2 is FQNEAQ. CDR3: CASSLSRLAGLETQYF.

The CDR3 sequence: CAISVGTDTQYF. V is TRBV10-3 and J is TRBJ2-3. Germline-derived CDR1 and CDR2 are ENHRY and SYGVKD. This CDR3 has 12 amino acids.

The rearrangement joins TRBV11-2 to TRBJ2-5; the TCRdb D gene call, TRBD1, has no DNA to confirm it. The CDR3 spans 13 residues. Germline CDR1 and CDR2: SGHAT and FQNNGV. CDR3 loop: CASSPGGNQAQYF.